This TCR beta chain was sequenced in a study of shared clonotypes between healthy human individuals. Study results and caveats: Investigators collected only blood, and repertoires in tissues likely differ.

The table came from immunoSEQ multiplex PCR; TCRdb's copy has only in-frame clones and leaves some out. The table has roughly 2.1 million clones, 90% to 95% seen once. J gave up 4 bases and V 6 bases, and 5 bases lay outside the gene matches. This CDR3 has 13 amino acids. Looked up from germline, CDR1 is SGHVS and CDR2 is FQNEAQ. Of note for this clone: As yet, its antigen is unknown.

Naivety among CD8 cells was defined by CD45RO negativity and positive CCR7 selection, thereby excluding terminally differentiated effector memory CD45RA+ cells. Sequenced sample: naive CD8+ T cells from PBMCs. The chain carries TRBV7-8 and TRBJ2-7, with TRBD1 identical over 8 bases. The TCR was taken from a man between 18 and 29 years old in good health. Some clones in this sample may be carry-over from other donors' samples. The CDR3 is CASRLWDRYEQYF. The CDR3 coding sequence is TGTGCCAGCAGGCTGTGGGACAGGTACGAGCAGTACTTC.